This T cell receptor (beta chain) emerged from a study of shared clonotypes between healthy human individuals. The study ran the assay at deep level. Assay: immunoSEQ multiplex PCR; the TCRdb copy retains only in-frame clones and omits some. Among roughly 1,800,000 clones listed, just under 95% were seen once. With 2 bases removed from V and 5 bases from J, the gap between germline ends came to 11 bases. There are 14 residues in the CDR3. Looked up from germline, CDR1 is MNHEY and CDR2 is SMNVEV (reference sequence). Cells designated naive CD8 were CD45RO-negative and were positively selected for CCR7, with terminally differentiated effector memory CD45RA+ cells excluded.

This receptor was obtained from a man aged 18 to 29 in good health. The specimen sequenced was naive CD8+ T cells sorted from blood. This chain links TRBV27 with TRBJ2-3; D unclear. The chain's CDR3 is CASSLVGTGDTQYF. The CDR3 region has the DNA TGTGCCAGCAGTTTAGTGGGCACGGGAGATACGCAGTATTTT.